In its sample, the clone carrying this T cell receptor (beta chain) was seen many times. The antigen remains undetermined. This sample was included in a study of T cells in Graves' hyperthyroidism and ophthalmopathy. Study information: Any treatment followed the collection of peripheral blood at initial diagnosis. Overall study results and limits: A 13 V-J signature model discriminated ophthalmopathy versus stable hyperthyroidism.

Germline values: CDR1 LGHDT, CDR2 YNNKEL (reference sequence). The V and J ends lost 4 bases and 2 bases respectively, with 10 bases between them. The CDR3 contains 14 residues. The CDR3 regions of TCR beta were amplified from RNA transcripts. HTBI primers were employed in a first-round RT-PCR of the TCR CDR3. Via MiXCR, TCRdb re-called the multiplex PCR reads, giving one row per CDR3 protein. Here the sample spans approximately 620,000 distinct CDR3 sequences, about 16% being singletons. Sequenced sample: blood. The V and J genes are TRBV3-1 and TRBJ2-3; the D is unclear. This TCR was recovered from a middle-aged woman with Graves' ophthalmopathy. CDR3 region: CASSPSAATDTQYF. CDR3 bases: TGTGCCAGCAGCCCCTCTGCGGCCACAGATACGCAGTATTTT.